The 19 T cell receptor beta chains reported below all come from one sample, sequenced in a study of T cell responses to AZD1222 COVID-19 vaccine. Here immunoSEQ multiplex PCR was the method, and the copy in TCRdb shows in-frame clones only, minus some. In the table there are over 45,000 clones, over 75% of which are singletons. Source: peripheral blood, taken 28 days after the second AZD1222 dose. The receptors were sampled from an adult who received the AZD1222 COVID-19 vaccine.

The chain joins TRBV2 to TRBJ1-3; TRBD1 matches at 7 bases. The junction had 12 bases not matched to a gene; V was cut back by 7 bases and J by 3 bases. CDR1 SNHLY and CDR2 FYNNEI come from the germline V gene. The CDR3 totals 16 residues. CDR3 residues: CASKNQGGYYGNTIYF. The CDR3 nucleotides are TGTGCCAGCAAAAACCAGGGGGGATATTATGGAAACACCATATATTTT.

The chain carries TRBV4-3 and TRBJ2-7; TRBD2 matches 7 bases. The V gene end was trimmed by 3 bases and the J gene end by 2 bases; junction bases not matched to a gene: 10. This CDR3 is built from 16 residues. CDR1 is LGHNA and CDR2 is YSLEER in the germline V gene. CDR3: CASSHGEGSGAYEQYF. As DNA, the CDR3 is TGCGCCAGCAGCCATGGGGAGGGTAGCGGAGCCTACGAGCAGTACTTC.

The CDR3 nucleotides read TGCGCCAGCAGCCAAGAGGCCCAGGGACACAATGAGCAGTTCTTC. Protein product: CASSQEAQGHNEQFF. The chain combines TRBV4-3 with TRBJ2-1; TRBD1 or TRBD2 may be the D gene (5 bases each). Germline loops: CDR1 LGHNA, CDR2 YSLEER. The CDR3 is 15 amino acids. Trimming pared 0 bases from V and 5 bases from J, leaving 11 bases between.

The chain has TRBV5-1 and TRBJ1-2; D not resolved. Germline CDR1 and CDR2: SGHRS and YFSETQ. Trimming cost V 3 bases and J 5 bases, with 11 bases left between them. The CDR3 spans 13 residues. The CDR3 DNA reads as TGCGCCAGCAGCTCCGCGGGCGGGTATGGCTACACCTTC. As protein: CASSSAGGYGYTF.

This sequence joins TRBV20-1 and TRBJ2-5; no firm D call. V gave up 3 bases and J gave up 2 bases, with 7 bases separating them. Germline CDR1 reads DFQATT; CDR2 reads SNEGSKA (reference sequence). The CDR3 is 12 residues long. DNA of the CDR3: TGCAGTGCTAGTAAATCTCAAGAGACCCAGTACTTC. Translation gives CSASKSQETQYF.

This clone was detected a few times. This chain uses TRBV5-1 with TRBJ1-2; D possibly corresponds to TRBD1 (5 bases). The CDR3 is made up of 15 amino acids. Trimming removed 3 bases from V and 1 base from J, with 13 bases in between. CDR1 is SGHRS, CDR2 YFSETQ, per germline. As DNA, the CDR3 is TGCGCCAGCAGCTCCACGGGGGGAGTTAACTATGGCTACACCTTC. Its protein product is CASSSTGGVNYGYTF.

The V call is TRBV3-1 (or the pseudogene TRBV3-2), the J call TRBJ2-7; D unclear. CDR1 is LGHDT, CDR2 YNNKEL, per germline (reference sequence). The CDR3 loop spans 14 amino acids. The V and J ends lost 4 bases and 1 base respectively, with 11 bases between them. CDR3 in DNA: TGTGCCAGCAGCCCGTCCAGCCTTTCCTACGAGCAGTACTTC. The encoded protein is CASSPSSLSYEQYF.

The chain uses TRBV27 and TRBJ2-7; D may be TRBD1 (5 bases). The length of the CDR3 is 15 residues. The germline V and J ends were trimmed by 3 bases and 2 bases, with 14 bases remaining between them. The V gene's germline CDR1 is MNHEY and CDR2 SMNVEV (reference sequence). CDR3 sequence reads: CASSFAGSLPYEQYF. In DNA form, the CDR3 reads TGTGCCAGCAGTTTCGCAGGGTCGTTGCCCTACGAGCAGTACTTC.

This chain joins TRBV18 and TRBJ2-1; D call uncertain. Trimming pared 6 bases from V and 7 bases from J, leaving 7 bases between. Germline CDR1 is KGHSH and CDR2 is LQKENI. CDR3 length equals 11 residues. This chain's CDR3 is CASSQGNEQFF. DNA of the CDR3: TGTGCCAGCTCGCAAGGGAATGAGCAGTTCTTC.

V and J are TRBV5-4 and TRBJ1-1, with D possibly TRBD1 on 5 matching bases. Germline CDR1 SGHNT, CDR2 YYREEE (reference sequence). V lost 4 bases and J 8 bases, leaving 21 bases between the germline ends. This CDR3 is built from 15 residues. The CDR3 sequence is CASSPNRGGKVEAFF. The CDR3 DNA sequence: TGTGCCAGCAGCCCGAACCGGGGGGGGAAAGTGGAAGCTTTCTTT.

The chain combines TRBV29-1 with TRBJ2-4, with a possible D match to TRBD1 (6 bases). The germline V gene encodes CDR1 SQVTM and CDR2 ANQGSEA. The V end was cut by 7 bases, the J end by 5 bases, with 18 bases between. The length of the CDR3 is 14 residues. CDR3 sequence reads: CSAMTRTDENIQYF. In nucleotides, the CDR3 is TGCAGCGCCATGACCCGGACAGACGAAAACATTCAGTACTTC.

This sequence joins TRBV12-3 or TRBV12-4 and TRBJ1-3, with D unresolved. Between the trimmed V and J ends, which lost 2 bases and 4 bases, there was a span of 6 bases. There are 13 residues in the CDR3. Here the CDR3 reads CASSLPPGNTIYF. CDR3 nucleotides: TGTGCCAGCAGTTTACCCCCGGGAAACACCATATATTTT.

The chain links TRBV11-2 to TRBJ2-2; D assignment may be TRBD1 or TRBD2 (6 bases each). There are 16 residues in the CDR3. Germline values: CDR1 SGHAT, CDR2 FQNNGV. Trimming removed 2 bases from V and 5 bases from J, with 15 bases in between. CDR3 bases: TGTGCCAGCAGCTTACGGGGGCAGGGCAGAACCGGGGAGCTGTTTTTT. It codes for CASSLRGQGRTGELFF.

This chain joins TRBV7-3 and TRBJ1-6; 7 nucleotides agree with TRBD1. The CDR3 has 14 amino acids. Trimming removed 1 base from V and 7 bases from J; junction bases left unmatched: 1. Germline loops: CDR1 SGHTA, CDR2 FQGTGA. CDR3 sequence: CASSLIGGNSPLHF. The CDR3 region has the DNA TGTGCCAGCAGCTTAATAGGGGGCAATTCACCCCTCCACTTT.

This clone was observed once. V and J are TRBV6-6 and TRBJ2-6; 11 nucleotides agree with TRBD1. The CDR3 length is 20 residues. The junction had 16 bases not matched to a gene; V was cut back by 5 bases and J by 4 bases. From germline, CDR1 is MNHNY and CDR2 SVGAGI (reference sequence). DNA of the CDR3: TGTGCCAGCAGTCCGCGGACAGGGGGCCACTTCTTAGCCGGGGCCAACGTCCTGACTTTC. Translated: CASSPRTGGHFLAGANVLTF.

This rearrangement joins TRBV12-3 or TRBV12-4 to TRBJ2-1; D unclear. V shed 6 bases and J shed 9 bases, with 12 bases lying between them. The CDR3 covers 12 residues. The CDR3 is CASRGNVGEQFF. The CDR3 DNA is TGTGCCAGCAGGGGGAATGTAGGTGAGCAGTTCTTC.

This chain uses TRBV6-2 or TRBV6-3 with TRBJ2-1; 10 bases align to TRBD2. V dropped 5 bases and J dropped 8; count of bases not matched to a gene: 12. Looked up from germline, CDR1 is MNHEY and CDR2 is SVGEGT. CDR3 length: 16 residues. CDR3 sequence reads: CASSAGGASGRDEQFF. The CDR3 nucleotides read TGTGCCAGCAGTGCCGGGGGGGCTAGCGGGAGAGATGAGCAGTTCTTC.

CDR3 nucleotides: TGTGCCAGCAGTGATCTTGGGGGGACGGGGGGAGAGACCCAGTACTTC. This encodes CASSDLGGTGGETQYF. The chain links TRBV6-1 to TRBJ2-5; 7 bases map to TRBD2. Germline lookup yields CDR1 MNHNS and CDR2 SASEGT. The CDR3 covers 16 residues. Trimming took 3 bases from V and 4 from J; bases not matched to a gene: 11.

The gene calls are TRBV4-1 and TRBJ2-5; 8 bases line up with TRBD2. The CDR3 is 15 amino acids. Per germline, CDR1 MGHRA and CDR2 YSYEKL. V lost 2 bases and J lost 2; bases outside the gene matches: 4. The CDR3 is CASSQLTSGQETQYF. The CDR3 nucleotides are TGCGCCAGCAGCCAACTCACTAGCGGACAAGAGACCCAGTACTTC.